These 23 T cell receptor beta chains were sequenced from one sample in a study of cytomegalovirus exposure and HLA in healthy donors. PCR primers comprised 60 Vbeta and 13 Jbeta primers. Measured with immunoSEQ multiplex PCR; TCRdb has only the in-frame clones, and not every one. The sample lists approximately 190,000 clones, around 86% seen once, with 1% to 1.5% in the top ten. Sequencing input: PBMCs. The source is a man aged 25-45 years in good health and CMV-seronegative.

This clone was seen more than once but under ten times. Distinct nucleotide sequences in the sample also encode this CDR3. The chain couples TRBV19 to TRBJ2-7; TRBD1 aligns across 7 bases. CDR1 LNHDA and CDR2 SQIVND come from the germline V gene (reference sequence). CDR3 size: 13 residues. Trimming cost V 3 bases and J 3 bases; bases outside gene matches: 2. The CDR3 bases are TGTGCCAGTAGTATTACAGGGGACTACGAGCAGTACTTC. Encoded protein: CASSITGDYEQYF.

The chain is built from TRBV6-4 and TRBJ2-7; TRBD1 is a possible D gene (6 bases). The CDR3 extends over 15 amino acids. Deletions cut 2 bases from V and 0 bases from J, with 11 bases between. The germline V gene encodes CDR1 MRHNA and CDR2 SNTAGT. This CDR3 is CASSDRQVRSYEQYF. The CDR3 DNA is TGTGCCAGCAGTGACCGACAGGTCCGCTCCTACGAGCAGTACTTC.

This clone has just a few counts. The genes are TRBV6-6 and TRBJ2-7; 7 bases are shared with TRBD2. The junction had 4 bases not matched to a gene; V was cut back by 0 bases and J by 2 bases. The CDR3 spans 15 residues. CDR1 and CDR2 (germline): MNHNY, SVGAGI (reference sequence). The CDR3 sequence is CASSYSSGDPYEQYF. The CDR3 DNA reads TGTGCCAGCAGTTACTCGAGCGGGGATCCCTACGAGCAGTACTTC.

CDR3 region: CATSEFRGQPYEQYF. CDR3 nucleotide sequence: TGTGCCACCAGCGAGTTTCGTGGACAGCCCTACGAGCAGTACTTC. This rearrangement joins TRBV15 to TRBJ2-7, with D tentatively TRBD1 (6 bases). V lost 5 bases and J lost 2, with 16 bases in between. CDR1 is LNHNV and CDR2 is YYDKDF in the germline V gene (reference sequence). This CDR3 contains 15 residues.

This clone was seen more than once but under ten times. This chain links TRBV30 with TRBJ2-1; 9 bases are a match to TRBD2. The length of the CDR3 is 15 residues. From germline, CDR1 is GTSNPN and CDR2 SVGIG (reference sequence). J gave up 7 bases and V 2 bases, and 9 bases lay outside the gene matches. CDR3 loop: CAWSNGLAGKNEQFF. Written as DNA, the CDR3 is TGTGCCTGGAGTAACGGCCTAGCGGGAAAAAATGAGCAGTTCTTC.

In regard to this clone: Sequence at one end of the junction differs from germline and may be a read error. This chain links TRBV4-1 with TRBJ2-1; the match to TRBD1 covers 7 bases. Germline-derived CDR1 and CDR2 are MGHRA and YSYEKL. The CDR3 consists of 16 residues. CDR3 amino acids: CASSHPGQTTYNEHFF. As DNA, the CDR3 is TGCGCCAGCAGCCATCCGGGACAGACTACTTACAATGAGCATTTCTTC.

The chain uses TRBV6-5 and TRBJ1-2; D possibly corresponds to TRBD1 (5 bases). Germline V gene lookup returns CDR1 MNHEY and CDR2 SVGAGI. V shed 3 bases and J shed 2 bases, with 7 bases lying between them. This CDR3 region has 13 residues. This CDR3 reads CASSYGANYGYTF. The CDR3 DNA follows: TGTGCCAGCAGTTATGGGGCCAACTATGGCTACACCTTC.

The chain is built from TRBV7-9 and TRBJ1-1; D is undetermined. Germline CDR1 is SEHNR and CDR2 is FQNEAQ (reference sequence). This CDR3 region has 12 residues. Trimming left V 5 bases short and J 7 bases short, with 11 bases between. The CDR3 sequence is CASSEGGGEAFF. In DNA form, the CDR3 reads TGTGCCAGCAGCGAAGGTGGCGGTGAAGCTTTCTTT.

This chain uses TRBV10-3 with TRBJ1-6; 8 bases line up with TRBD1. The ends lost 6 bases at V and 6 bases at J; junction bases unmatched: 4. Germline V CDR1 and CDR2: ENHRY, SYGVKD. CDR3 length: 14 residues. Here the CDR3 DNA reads TGTGCCATCAGCCTTGGACAGGGTAATTCACCCCTCCACTTT. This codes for CAISLGQGNSPLHF.

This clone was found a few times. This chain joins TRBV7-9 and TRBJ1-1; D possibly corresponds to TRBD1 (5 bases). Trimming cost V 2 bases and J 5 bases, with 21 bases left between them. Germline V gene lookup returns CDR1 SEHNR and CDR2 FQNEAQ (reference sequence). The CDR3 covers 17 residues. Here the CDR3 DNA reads TGTGCCAGCAGCTTAAAAGTGATACGGGACTTAGGGACTGAAGCTTTCTTT. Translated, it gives CASSLKVIRDLGTEAFF.

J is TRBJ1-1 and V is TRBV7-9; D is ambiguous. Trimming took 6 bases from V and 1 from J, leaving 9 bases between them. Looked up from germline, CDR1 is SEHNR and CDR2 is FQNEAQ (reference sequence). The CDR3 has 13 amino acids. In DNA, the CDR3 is TGTGCCAGCAGGCGGGGAGAGAACACTGAAGCTTTCTTT. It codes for CASRRGENTEAFF. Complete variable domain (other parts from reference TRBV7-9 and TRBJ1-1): DTGVSQNPRHKITKRGQNVTFRCDPISEHNRLYWYRQTLGQGPEFLTYFQNEAQLEKSRLLSDRFSAERPKGSFSTLEIQRTEQGDSAMYLCASRRGENTEAFFGQGTRLTVV.

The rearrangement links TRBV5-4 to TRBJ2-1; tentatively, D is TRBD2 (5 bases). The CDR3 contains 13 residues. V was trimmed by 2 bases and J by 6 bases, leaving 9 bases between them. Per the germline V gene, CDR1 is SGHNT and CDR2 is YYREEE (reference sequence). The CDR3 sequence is CASSFEGTNEQFF. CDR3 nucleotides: TGTGCCAGCAGCTTCGAGGGAACCAATGAGCAGTTCTTC.

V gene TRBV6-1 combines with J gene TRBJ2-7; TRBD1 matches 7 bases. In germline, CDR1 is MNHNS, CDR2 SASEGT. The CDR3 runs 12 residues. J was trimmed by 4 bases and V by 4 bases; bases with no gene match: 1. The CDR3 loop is CASSGQGYEQYF. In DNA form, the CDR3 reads TGTGCCAGCAGTGGACAGGGATACGAGCAGTACTTC.

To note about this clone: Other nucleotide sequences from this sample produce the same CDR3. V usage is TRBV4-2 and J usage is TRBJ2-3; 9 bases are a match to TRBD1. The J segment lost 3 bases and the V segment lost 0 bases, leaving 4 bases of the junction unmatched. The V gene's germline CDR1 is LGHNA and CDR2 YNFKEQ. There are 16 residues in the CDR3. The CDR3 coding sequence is TGTGCCAGCAGCCAAGATAGGGGGACAGGGACAGATACGCAGTATTTT. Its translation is CASSQDRGTGTDTQYF.

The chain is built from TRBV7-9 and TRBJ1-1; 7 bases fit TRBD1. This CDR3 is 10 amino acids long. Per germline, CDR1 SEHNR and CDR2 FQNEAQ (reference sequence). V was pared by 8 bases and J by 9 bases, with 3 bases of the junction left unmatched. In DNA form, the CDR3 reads TGTGCCAGCCGGGACAGCCAAGCTTTCTTT. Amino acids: CASRDSQAFF.

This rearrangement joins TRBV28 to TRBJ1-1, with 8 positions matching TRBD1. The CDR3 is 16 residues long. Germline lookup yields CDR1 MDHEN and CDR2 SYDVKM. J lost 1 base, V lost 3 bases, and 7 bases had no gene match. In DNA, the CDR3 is TGTGCCAGCAGTTTCTATTTCGGGACAGGGAACACTGAAGCTTTCTTT. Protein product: CASSFYFGTGNTEAFF.

DNA for the CDR3: TGTGCCAGCAGCTCCGGACAGATCTACGAGCAGTACTTC. Residues: CASSSGQIYEQYF. The chain is built from TRBV11-3 and TRBJ2-7; the D gene is possibly TRBD1 (6 bases). Germline V lookup: CDR1 SGHNT, CDR2 YENEEA. Between the trimmed V and J ends, which lost 4 bases and 3 bases, there was a span of 10 bases. The CDR3 has 13 residues.

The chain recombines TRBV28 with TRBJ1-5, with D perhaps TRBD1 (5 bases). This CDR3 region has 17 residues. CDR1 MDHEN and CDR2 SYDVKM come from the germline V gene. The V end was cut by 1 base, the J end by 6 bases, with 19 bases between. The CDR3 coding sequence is TGTGCCAGCAGTTTATCGCCCCCCGGGGGATCGGGTCAGCCCCAGCATTTT. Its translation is CASSLSPPGGSGQPQHF.

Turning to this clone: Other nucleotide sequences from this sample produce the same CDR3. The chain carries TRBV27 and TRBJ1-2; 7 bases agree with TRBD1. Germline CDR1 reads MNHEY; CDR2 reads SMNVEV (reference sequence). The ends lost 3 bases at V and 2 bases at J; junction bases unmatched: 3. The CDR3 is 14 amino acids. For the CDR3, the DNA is TGTGCCAGCAGTTTGGCAGGGGGGAACTATGGCTACACCTTC. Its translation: CASSLAGGNYGYTF.

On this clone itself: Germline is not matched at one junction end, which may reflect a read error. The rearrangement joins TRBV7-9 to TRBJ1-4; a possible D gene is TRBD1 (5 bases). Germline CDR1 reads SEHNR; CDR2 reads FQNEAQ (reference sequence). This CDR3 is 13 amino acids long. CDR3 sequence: CSSSADSNEKLFF. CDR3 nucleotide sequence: TGTTCCAGCAGCGCCGACAGTAATGAAAAACTGTTTTTT.

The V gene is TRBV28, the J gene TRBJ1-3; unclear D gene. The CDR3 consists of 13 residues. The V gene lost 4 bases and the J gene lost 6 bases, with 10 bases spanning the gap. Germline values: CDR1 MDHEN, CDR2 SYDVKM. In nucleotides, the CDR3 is TGTGCCAGCAGTTCCCCCCCCAAAAACACCATATATTTT. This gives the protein CASSSPPKNTIYF.

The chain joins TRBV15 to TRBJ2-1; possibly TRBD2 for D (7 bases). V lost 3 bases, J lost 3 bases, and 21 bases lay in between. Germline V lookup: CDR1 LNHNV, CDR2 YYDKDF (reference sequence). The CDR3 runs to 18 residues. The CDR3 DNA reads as TGTGCCACCAGCAGCACCAGGCGGGGGACACTGCTCTACAATGAGCAGTTCTTC. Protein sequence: CATSSTRRGTLLYNEQFF.

As DNA, the CDR3 is TGTGCCAGCAGCTTACGGAGGGCGGGGAACACCGGGGAGCTGTTTTTT. Translation: CASSLRRAGNTGELFF. V is TRBV11-1 and J is TRBJ2-2; a weak D match, TRBD2 (6 bases). The CDR3 covers 16 residues. In germline, CDR1 is SGHAT, CDR2 FQDESV (reference sequence). Trimming pared 2 bases from V and 1 base from J, leaving 11 bases between.